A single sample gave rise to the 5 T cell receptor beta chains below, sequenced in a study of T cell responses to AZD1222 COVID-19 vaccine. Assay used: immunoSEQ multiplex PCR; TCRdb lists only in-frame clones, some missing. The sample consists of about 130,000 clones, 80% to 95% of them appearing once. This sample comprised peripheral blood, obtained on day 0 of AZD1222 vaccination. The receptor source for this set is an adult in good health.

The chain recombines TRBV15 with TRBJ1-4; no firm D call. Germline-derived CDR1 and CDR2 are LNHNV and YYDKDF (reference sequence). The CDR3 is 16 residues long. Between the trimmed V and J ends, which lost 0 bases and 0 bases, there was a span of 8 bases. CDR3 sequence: CATSRDLGATNEKLFF. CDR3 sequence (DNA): TGTGCCACCAGCAGAGATTTAGGAGCAACTAATGAAAAACTGTTTTTT.

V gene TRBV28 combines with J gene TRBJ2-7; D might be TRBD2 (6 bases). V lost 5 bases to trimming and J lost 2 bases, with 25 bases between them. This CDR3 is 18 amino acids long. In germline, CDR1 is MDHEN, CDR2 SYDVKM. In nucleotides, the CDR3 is TGTGCCAGCAGTCCCACGCAGGGTCGGAGGGGACTCCCCTACGAGCAGTACTTC. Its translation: CASSPTQGRRGLPYEQYF.

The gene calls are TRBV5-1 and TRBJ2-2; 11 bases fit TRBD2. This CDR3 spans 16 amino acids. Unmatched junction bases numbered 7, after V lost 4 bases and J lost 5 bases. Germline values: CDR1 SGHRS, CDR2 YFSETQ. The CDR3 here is CASSARLAGLTGELFF. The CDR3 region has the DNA TGCGCCAGCAGCGCCCGACTAGCGGGGCTGACCGGGGAGCTGTTTTTT.

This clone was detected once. CDR3: CASSEGSTEAFF. DNA of the CDR3: TGTGCCAGTAGTGAAGGGAGCACTGAAGCTTTCTTT. The chain carries TRBV19 and TRBJ1-1; no reliable D call. Between the trimmed V and J ends, which lost 5 bases and 4 bases, there was a span of 8 bases. Germline V gives CDR1 LNHDA, CDR2 SQIVND (reference sequence). The CDR3 runs to 12 residues.

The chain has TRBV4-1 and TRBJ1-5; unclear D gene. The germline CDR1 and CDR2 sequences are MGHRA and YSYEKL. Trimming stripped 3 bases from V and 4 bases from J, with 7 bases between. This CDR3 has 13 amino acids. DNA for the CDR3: TGCGCCAGCAGCCATAGAACAAATCAGCCCCAGCATTTT. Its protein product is CASSHRTNQPQHF.